What follows describes a single T cell receptor (beta chain). Antigen specificity is unknown. This sample was taken from a study of cytomegalovirus exposure and HLA in healthy donors. Study findings and constraints: In a later analysis, specific HLA alleles were associated with approximately 16,000 TCR beta sequences at a 0.05 false discovery rate. Testing in vitro showed a few CMV-associated chains specific for CMV antigens. In all likelihood, a cluster of highly shared sequence variants was a sequencing artifact.

The PCR contained 60 Vbeta and 13 Jbeta primers. The repertoire was sequenced with immunoSEQ multiplex PCR; TCRdb's copy has only in-frame clones and lacks some. The sample lists 85,000 to 130,000 clones, 75% to 85% occurring once. The specimen sequenced was PBMCs. This TCR derives from a woman aged 45-60 years in good health and CMV-seropositive.

CDR3 protein: CASSPPGAGADTDTQYF. The CDR3 DNA reads TGTGCCAGCAGCCCTCCAGGGGCAGGGGCGGACACAGATACGCAGTATTTT. This sequence joins TRBV7-9 and TRBJ2-3, with D perhaps TRBD1 (6 bases). Germline V gene lookup returns CDR1 SEHNR and CDR2 FQNEAQ (reference sequence). The ends were cut back, 5 bases at V and 2 bases at J, with 20 bases in the middle. This CDR3 spans 17 amino acids.